These T cell receptor beta chains were read from a single sample in a study of early T cells in non-severe SARS-CoV-2 infection. TCRdb re-called the 5' RACE reads with MiXCR, one entry per CDR3 protein. The sample has tens of thousands of distinct CDR3 sequences; 9% to 15% are singletons. The sample comprised whole blood. The receptors derive from an adult who was a healthcare worker with PCR-confirmed SARS-CoV-2 infection or an uninfected control (not recorded which). Each CDR3 is given with its conserved first and last residue. Each record gives: CDR3 length, V gene, D gene, J gene, clone size, CDR3 protein, CDR3 DNA. D genes are given only for firm matches. Some rows mark clone size as missing; the rest say once, few, many or name a class of expanded clone.

12,TRBV11-1,NA,TRBJ1-1,few,CASSLWDREAFF,TGTGCCAGCAGCTTATGGGACCGTGAAGCTTTCTTT
15,TRBV3-1,NA,TRBJ2-1,NA,CASSQTSYARNEQFF,TGTGCCAGCAGCCAAACTTCTTACGCAAGGAATGAGCAGTTCTTC
15,TRBV25-1,TRBD1,TRBJ2-1,NA,CASSPGQGAPVEQFF,TGTGCCAGCAGTCCGGGACAGGGGGCGCCGGTTGAGCAGTTCTTC
16,TRBV12-3/TRBV12-4,NA,TRBJ1-2,many,CASSLARWVGAYGYTF,TGTGCCAGCAGTTTAGCGCGGTGGGTTGGTGCCTATGGCTACACCTTC
19,TRBV15,NA,TRBJ1-6,few,CATSSSLSQGSSYNSPLHF,TGTGCCACCAGCTCCAGCCTTTCTCAGGGTAGCTCCTATAATTCACCCCTCCACTTT
13,TRBV10-3,NA,TRBJ1-5,NA,CAIRPEGEQPQHF,TGTGCCATCAGGCCCGAGGGGGAGCAGCCCCAGCATTTT
22,TRBV18,TRBD2,TRBJ2-1,many,CASSPWDRVVLAGGPSINEQFF,TGTGCCAGCTCCCCCTGGGACAGGGTGGTCCTAGCGGGAGGGCCGTCTATCAATGAGCAGTTCTTC
13,TRBV18,NA,TRBJ2-7,many,CASSPWAGNEQYF,TGTGCCAGCTCTCCCTGGGCGGGGAACGAGCAGTACTTC
14,TRBV7-3,NA,TRBJ2-7,many,CASSLSRGPGEQYF,TGTGCCAGCAGCCTTTCACGCGGACCTGGCGAGCAGTACTTC
12,TRBV20-1,TRBD2,TRBJ2-1,many,CSAAGDLGEQFF,TGCAGTGCGGCGGGGGACCTTGGGGAGCAGTTCTTC
14,TRBV20-1,NA,TRBJ2-7,few,CSARDQDQYYEQYF,TGCAGTGCTAGAGATCAGGACCAGTACTACGAGCAGTACTTC
13,TRBV30,TRBD2,TRBJ2-2,NA,CAWSVTSAGELFF,TGTGCCTGGAGCGTGACTAGCGCCGGGGAGCTGTTTTTT
16,TRBV15,TRBD2,TRBJ2-3,NA,CATSRVLAGGTDTQYF,TGTGCCACCAGCAGAGTTCTAGCGGGAGGGACAGATACGCAGTATTTT
14,TRBV20-1,NA,TRBJ2-1,few,CSAKGPGDYNEQFF,TGCAGTGCGAAGGGACCAGGGGACTACAATGAGCAGTTCTTC
15,TRBV2,TRBD2,TRBJ2-1,many,CASSAGGAVYNEQFF,TGTGCCAGCAGTGCGGGAGGAGCGGTCTACAATGAGCAGTTCTTC
12,TRBV5-4,NA,TRBJ2-7,few,CASSSSKVEQYF,TGTGCCAGCAGCTCTTCTAAGGTAGAGCAGTACTTC
12,TRBV29-1,NA,TRBJ2-3,NA,CSFKGGPDTQYF,TGCAGCTTTAAGGGGGGCCCAGATACGCAGTATTTT
16,TRBV4-1,TRBD1,TRBJ2-3,many,CASSQDRTGMGDTQYF,TGCGCCAGCAGCCAAGATAGGACAGGGATGGGCGATACGCAGTATTTT